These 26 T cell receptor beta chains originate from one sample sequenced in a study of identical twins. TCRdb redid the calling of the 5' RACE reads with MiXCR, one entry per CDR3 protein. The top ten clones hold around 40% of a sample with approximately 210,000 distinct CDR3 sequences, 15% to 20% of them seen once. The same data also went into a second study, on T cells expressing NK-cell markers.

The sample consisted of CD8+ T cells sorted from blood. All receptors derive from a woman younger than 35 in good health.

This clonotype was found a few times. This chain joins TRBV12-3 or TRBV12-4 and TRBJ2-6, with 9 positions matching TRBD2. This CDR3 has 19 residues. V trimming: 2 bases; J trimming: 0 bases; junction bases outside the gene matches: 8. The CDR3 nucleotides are TGTGCCAGCAGTTTAAGTCCTAGCGGGACTGTCTCTGGGGCCAACGTCCTGACTTTC. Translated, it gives CASSLSPSGTVSGANVLTF.

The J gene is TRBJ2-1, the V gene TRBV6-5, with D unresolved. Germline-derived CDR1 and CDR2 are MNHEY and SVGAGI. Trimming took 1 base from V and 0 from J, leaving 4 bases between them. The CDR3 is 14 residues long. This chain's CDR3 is CASSYLSSYNEQFF. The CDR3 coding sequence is TGTGCCAGCAGTTACTTAAGCTCCTACAATGAGCAGTTCTTC.

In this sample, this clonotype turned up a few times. DNA of the CDR3: TGTGCCAGCAGCCAATCCCGGGACAGAGGTTCCTATGGCTACACCTTC. Encoded protein: CASSQSRDRGSYGYTF. The chain combines TRBV9 with TRBJ1-2, with 7 bases aligning to TRBD1. V shed 4 bases and J 4 bases; nucleotides not matched to a gene: 13. The CDR3 contains 16 residues. Germline loops: CDR1 SGDLS, CDR2 YYNGEE.

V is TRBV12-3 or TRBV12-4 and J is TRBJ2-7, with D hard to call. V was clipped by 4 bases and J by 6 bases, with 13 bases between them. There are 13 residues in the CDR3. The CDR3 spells CASSYSDTAEQYF. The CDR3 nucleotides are TGTGCCAGCAGTTACTCCGACACCGCCGAGCAGTACTTC.

CDR3 in amino acids: CASSFSGRAAYEQYF. The DNA for the CDR3 is TGCGCCAGCAGCTTTAGCGGGAGGGCGGCCTACGAGCAGTACTTC. The chain carries TRBV5-1 and TRBJ2-7; TRBD2 agrees at 11 bases. CDR3 length: 15 residues. The germline V gene encodes CDR1 SGHRS and CDR2 YFSETQ. The V segment lost 2 bases and the J segment 2 bases; nucleotides outside the gene matches: 3.

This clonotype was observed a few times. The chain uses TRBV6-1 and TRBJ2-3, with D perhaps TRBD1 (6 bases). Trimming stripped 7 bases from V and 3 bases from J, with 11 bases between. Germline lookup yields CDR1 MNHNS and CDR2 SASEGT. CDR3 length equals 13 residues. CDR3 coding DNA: TGTGCCAGCATCGACAGGAGGACAGATACGCAGTATTTT. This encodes CASIDRRTDTQYF.

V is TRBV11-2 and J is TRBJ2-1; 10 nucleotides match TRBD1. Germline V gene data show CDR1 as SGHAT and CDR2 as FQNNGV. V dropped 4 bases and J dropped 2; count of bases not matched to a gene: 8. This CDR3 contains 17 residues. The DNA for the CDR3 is TGTGCCAGCAGCTCGCCACCCGACAGGGGGCCCTACAATGAGCAGTTCTTC. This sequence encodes CASSSPPDRGPYNEQFF. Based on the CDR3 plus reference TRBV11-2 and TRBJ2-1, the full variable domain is EAGVAQSPRYKIIEKRQSVAFWCNPISGHATLYWYQQILGQGPKLLIQFQNNGVVDDSQLPKDRFSAERLKGVDSTLKIQPAKLEDSAVYLCASSSPPDRGPYNEQFFGPGTRLTVL.

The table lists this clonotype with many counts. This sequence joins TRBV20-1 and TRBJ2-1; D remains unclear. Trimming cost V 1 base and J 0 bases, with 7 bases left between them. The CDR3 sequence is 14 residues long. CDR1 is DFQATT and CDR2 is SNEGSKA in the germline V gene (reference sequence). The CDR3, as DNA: TGCAGTGCTAGAGGGGCCGGCTCCTACAATGAGCAGTTCTTC. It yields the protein CSARGAGSYNEQFF.

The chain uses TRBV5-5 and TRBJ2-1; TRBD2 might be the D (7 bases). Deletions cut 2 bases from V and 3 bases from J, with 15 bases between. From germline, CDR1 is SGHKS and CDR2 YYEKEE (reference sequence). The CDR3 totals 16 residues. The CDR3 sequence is CASSFWRGLDYNEQFF. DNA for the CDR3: TGTGCCAGCAGCTTCTGGCGGGGGCTAGACTACAATGAGCAGTTCTTC.

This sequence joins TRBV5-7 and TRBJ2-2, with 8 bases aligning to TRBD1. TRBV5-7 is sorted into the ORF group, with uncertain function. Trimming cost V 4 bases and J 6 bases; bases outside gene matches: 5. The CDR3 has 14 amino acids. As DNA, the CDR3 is TGTGCCAGCAGCCTCCTGGGACAGGCCGGGGAGCTGTTTTTT. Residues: CASSLLGQAGELFF.

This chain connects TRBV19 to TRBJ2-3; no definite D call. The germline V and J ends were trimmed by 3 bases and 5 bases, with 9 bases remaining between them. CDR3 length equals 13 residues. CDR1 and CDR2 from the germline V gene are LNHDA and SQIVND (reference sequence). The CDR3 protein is CASSIIPGDTQYF. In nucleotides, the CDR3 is TGTGCCAGTAGTATTATCCCCGGAGATACGCAGTATTTT.

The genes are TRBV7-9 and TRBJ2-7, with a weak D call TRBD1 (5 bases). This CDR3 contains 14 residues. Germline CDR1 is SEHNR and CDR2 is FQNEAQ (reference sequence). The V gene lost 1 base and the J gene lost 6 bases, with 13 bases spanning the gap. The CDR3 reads CASSLVMGPSEQYF. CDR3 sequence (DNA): TGTGCCAGCAGCTTAGTAATGGGGCCCTCCGAGCAGTACTTC.

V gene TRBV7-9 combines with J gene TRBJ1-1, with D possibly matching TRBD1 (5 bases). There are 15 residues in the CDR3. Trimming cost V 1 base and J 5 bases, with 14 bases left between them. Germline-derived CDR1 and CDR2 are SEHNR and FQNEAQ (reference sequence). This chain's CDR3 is CASSLVIGGGTEAFF. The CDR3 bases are TGTGCCAGCAGCTTAGTAATCGGGGGGGGAACTGAAGCTTTCTTT.

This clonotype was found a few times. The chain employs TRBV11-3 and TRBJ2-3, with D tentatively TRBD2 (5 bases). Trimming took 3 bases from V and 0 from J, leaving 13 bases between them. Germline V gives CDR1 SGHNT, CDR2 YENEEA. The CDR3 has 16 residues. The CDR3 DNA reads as TGTGCCAGCAGCTTGAATCTCGGACTGAGCACAGATACGCAGTATTTT. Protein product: CASSLNLGLSTDTQYF.

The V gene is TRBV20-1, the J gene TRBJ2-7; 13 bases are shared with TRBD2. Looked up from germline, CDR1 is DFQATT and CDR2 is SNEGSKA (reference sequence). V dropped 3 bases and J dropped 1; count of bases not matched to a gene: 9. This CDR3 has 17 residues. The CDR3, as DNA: TGCAGTGCTAGGACGGGACTAGCGGGAAAGTCGTCCTACGAGCAGTACTTC. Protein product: CSARTGLAGKSSYEQYF.

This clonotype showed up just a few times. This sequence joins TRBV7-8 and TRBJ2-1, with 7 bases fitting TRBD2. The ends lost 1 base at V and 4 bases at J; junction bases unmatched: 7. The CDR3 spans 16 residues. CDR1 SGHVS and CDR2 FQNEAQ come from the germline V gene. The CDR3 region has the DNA TGTGCCAGCAGCTTAGGTTTGCGGGAGAGGTACAATGAGCAGTTCTTC. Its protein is CASSLGLRERYNEQFF.

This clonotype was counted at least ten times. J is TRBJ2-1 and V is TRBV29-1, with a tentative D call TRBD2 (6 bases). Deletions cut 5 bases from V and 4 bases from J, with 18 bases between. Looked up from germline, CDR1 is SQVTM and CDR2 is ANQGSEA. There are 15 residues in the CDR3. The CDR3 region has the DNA TGCAGCGTTCCCGTTCGTGGGGGGAAATACAATGAGCAGTTCTTC. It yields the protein CSVPVRGGKYNEQFF.

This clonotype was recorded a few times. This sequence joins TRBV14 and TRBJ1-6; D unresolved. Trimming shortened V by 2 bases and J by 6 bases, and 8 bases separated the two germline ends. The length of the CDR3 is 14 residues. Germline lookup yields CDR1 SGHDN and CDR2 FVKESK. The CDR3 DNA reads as TGTGCCAGCAGCCAAAGGTGGGGTAATTCACCCCTCCACTTT. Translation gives CASSQRWGNSPLHF. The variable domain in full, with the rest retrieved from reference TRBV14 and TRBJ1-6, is EAGVTQFPSHSVIEKGQTVTLRCDPISGHDNLYWYRRVMGKEIKFLLHFVKESKQDESGMPNNRFLAERTGGTYSTLKVQPAELEDSGVYFCASSQRWGNSPLHFGNGTRLTVT.

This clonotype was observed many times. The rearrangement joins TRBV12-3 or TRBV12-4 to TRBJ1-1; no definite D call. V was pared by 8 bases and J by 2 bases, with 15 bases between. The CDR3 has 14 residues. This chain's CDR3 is CASLSGVGNTEAFF. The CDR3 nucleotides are TGTGCCAGCCTATCGGGAGTCGGTAACACTGAAGCTTTCTTT.

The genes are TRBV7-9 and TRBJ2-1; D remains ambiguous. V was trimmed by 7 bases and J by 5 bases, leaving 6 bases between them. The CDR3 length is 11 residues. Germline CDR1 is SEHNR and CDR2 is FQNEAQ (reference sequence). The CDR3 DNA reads TGTGCCAGCATCCTTCACAATGAGCAGTTCTTC. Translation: CASILHNEQFF.

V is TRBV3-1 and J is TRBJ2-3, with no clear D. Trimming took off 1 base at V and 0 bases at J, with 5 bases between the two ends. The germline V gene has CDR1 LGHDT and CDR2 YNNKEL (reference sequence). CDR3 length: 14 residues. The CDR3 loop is CASSQVDSTDTQYF. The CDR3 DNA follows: TGTGCCAGCAGCCAAGTCGATAGCACAGATACGCAGTATTTT.

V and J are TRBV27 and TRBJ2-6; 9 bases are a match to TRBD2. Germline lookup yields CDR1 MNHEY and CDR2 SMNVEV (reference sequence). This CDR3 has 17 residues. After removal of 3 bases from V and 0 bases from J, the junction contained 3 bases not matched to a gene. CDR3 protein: CASSFISGSSGANVLTF. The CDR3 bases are TGTGCCAGCAGTTTTATTAGCGGGAGCTCTGGGGCCAACGTCCTGACTTTC.

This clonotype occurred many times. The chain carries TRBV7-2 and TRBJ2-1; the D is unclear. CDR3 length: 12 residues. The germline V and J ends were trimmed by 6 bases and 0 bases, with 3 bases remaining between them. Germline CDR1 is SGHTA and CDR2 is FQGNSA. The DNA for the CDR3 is TGTGCCAGCAGTCCCTCCTACAATGAGCAGTTCTTC. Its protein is CASSPSYNEQFF.

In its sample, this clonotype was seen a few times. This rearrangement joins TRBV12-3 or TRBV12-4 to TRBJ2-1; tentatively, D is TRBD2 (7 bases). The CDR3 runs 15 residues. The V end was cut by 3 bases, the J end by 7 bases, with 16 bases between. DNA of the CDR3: TGTGCCAGCAGTTTCGGAGGGGGGGCTGGGAATGAGCAGTTCTTC. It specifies CASSFGGGAGNEQFF.

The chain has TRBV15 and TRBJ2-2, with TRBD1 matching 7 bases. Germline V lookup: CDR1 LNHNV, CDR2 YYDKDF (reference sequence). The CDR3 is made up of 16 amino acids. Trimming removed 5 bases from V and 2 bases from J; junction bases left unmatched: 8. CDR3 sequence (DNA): TGTGCCACCAGCTCTTTAGGGACAGAAAACACCGGGGAGCTGTTTTTT. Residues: CATSSLGTENTGELFF. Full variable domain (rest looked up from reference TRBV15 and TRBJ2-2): DAMVIQNPRYQVTQFGKPVTLSCSQTLNHNVMYWYQQKSSQAPKLLFHYYDKDFNNEADTPDNFQSRRPNTSFCFLDIRSPGLGDTAMYLCATSSLGTENTGELFFGEGSRLTVL.

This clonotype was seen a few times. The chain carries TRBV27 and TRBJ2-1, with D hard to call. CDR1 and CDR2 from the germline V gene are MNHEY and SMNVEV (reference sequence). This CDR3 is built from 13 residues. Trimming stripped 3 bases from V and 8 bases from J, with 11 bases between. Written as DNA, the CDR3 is TGTGCCAGCAGTTTTGTAGGGAATGATGAGCAGTTCTTC. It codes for CASSFVGNDEQFF.